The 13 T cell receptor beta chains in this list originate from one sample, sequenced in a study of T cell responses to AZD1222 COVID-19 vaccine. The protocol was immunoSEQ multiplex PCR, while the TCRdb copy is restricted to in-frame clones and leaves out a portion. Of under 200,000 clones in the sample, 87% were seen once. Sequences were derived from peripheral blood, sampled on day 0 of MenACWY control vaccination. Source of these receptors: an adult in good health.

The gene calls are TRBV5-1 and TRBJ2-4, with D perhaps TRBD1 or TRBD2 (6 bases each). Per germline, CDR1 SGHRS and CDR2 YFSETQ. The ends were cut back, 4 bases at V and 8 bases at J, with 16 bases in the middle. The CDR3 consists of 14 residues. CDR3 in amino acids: CASSGTGGIDIQYF. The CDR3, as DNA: TGCGCCAGCAGCGGGACCGGGGGCATCGACATTCAGTACTTC.

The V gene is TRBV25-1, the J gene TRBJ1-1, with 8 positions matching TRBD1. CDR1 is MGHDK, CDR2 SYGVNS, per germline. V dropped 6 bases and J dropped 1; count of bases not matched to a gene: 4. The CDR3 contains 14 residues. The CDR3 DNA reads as TGTGCCAGCAGACAGACAGGGGAGAACACTGAAGCTTTCTTT. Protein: CASRQTGENTEAFF.

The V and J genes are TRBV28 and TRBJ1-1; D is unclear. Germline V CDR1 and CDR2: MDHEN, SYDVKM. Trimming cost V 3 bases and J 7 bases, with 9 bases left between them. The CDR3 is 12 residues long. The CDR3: CASSFEGNEAFF. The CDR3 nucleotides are TGTGCCAGCAGTTTCGAAGGGAATGAAGCTTTCTTT.

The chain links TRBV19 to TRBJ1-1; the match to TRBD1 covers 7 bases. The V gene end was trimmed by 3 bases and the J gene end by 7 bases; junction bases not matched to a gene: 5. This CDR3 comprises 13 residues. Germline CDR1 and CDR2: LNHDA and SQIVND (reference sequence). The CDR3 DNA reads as TGTGCCAGTAGTATCCGACGGGACAGTGAAGCTTTCTTT. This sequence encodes CASSIRRDSEAFF.

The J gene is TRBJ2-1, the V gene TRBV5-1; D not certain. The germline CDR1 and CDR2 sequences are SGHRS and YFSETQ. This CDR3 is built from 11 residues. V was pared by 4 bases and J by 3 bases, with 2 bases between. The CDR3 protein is CASSRYNEQFF. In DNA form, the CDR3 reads TGCGCCAGCAGCCGCTACAATGAGCAGTTCTTC. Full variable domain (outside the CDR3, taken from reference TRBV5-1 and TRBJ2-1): KAGVTQTPRYLIKTRGQQVTLSCSPISGHRSVSWYQQTPGQGLQFLFEYFSETQRNKGNFPGRFSGRQFSNSRSEMNVSTLELGDSALYLCASSRYNEQFFGPGTRLTVL.

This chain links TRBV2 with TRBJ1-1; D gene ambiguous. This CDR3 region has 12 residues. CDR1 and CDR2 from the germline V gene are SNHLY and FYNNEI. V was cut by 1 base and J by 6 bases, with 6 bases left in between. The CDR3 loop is CASSEGGSEAFF. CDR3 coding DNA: TGTGCCAGCAGTGAAGGAGGCTCTGAAGCTTTCTTT.

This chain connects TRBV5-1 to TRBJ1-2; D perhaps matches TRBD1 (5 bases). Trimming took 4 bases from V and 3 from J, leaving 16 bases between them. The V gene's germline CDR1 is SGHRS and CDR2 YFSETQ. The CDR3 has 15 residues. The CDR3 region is CASSLDVWGDYGYTF. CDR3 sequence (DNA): TGCGCCAGCAGCCTGGACGTCTGGGGGGACTATGGCTACACCTTC.

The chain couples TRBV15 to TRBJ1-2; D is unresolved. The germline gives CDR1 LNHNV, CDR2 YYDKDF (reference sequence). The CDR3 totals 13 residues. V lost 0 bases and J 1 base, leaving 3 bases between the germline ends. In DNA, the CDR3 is TGTGCCACCAGCAGAGACAGTAACTATGGCTACACCTTC. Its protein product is CATSRDSNYGYTF.

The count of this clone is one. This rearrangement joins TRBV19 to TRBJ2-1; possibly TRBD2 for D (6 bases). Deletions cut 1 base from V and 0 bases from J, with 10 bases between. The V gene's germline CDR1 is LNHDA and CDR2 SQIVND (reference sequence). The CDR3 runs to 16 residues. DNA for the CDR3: TGTGCCAGTAGTATAGCCGGGGGACCCTCCTACAATGAGCAGTTCTTC. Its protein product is CASSIAGGPSYNEQFF.

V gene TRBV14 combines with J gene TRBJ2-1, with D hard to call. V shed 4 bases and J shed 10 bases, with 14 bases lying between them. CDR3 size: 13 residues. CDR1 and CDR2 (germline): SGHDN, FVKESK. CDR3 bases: TGTGCCAGCAGCCCCGCTACCTTTGGGGAGCAGTTCTTC. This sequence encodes CASSPATFGEQFF.

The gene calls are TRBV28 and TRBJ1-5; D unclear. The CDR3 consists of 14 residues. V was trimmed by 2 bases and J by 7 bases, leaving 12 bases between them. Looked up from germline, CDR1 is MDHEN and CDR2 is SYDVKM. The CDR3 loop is CASSLIDGRQPQHF. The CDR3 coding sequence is TGTGCCAGCAGTTTAATCGACGGTCGGCAGCCCCAGCATTTT.

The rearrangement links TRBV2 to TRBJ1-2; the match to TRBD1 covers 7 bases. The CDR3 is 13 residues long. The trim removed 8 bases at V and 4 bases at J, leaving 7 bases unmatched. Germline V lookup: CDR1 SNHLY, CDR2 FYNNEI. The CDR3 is CASCRDRAYGYTF. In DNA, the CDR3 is TGTGCCAGCTGCCGAGACAGGGCCTATGGCTACACCTTC.

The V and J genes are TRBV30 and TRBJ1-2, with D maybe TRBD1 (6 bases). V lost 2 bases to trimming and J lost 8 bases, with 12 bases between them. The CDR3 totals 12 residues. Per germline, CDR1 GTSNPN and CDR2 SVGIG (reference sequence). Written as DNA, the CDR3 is TGTGCCTGGAGTACAGGACAGTTCGGCTACACCTTC. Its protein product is CAWSTGQFGYTF.